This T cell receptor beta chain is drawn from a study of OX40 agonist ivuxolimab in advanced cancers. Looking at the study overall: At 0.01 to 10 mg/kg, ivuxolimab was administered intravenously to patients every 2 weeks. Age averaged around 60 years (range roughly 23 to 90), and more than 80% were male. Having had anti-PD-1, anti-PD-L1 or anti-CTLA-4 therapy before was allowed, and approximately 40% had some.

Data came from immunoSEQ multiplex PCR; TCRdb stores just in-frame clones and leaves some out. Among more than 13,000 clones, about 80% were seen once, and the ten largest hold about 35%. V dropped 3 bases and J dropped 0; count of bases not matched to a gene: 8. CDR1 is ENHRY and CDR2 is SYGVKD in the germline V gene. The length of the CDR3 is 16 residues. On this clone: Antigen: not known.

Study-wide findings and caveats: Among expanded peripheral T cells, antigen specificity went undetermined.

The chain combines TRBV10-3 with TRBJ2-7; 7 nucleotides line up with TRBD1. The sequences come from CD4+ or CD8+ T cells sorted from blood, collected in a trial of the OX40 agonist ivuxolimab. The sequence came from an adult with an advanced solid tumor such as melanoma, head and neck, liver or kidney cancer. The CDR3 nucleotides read TGTGCCATCAGTGAACAGGACAGGAGTAGCTCCTACGAGCAGTACTTC. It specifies CAISEQDRSSSYEQYF.